What follows are 24 T cell receptor beta chains derived from one specimen sequenced in a study of technical replicates of blood from a few donors. Data came from immunoSEQ multiplex PCR; TCRdb stores just in-frame clones and leaves some out. Among 90,000 to 100,000 clones listed, about 96% were seen once. Sequencing was done on a sample of T cells isolated from PBMCs. The receptor source for this set is a human donor in good health.

The chain uses TRBV4-3 and TRBJ2-7, with 8 positions matching TRBD2. The CDR3 sequence is 15 residues long. Unmatched junction bases numbered 6, after V lost 5 bases and J lost 0 bases. Germline values: CDR1 LGHNA, CDR2 YSLEER. In nucleotides, the CDR3 is TGCGCCAGCAGCACGGAGCGGGAGCTCTCCTACGAGCAGTACTTC. Protein sequence: CASSTERELSYEQYF.

The rearrangement uses TRBV11-3 and TRBJ2-3; 8 nucleotides line up with TRBD2. Germline V CDR1 and CDR2: SGHNT, YENEEA. The CDR3 contains 16 residues. The ends lost 2 bases at V and 4 bases at J; junction bases unmatched: 8. CDR3 region: CASSLRERETPDTQYF. The CDR3 DNA is TGTGCCAGCAGCTTAAGAGAGCGGGAGACGCCAGATACGCAGTATTTT.

The V and J genes are TRBV4-1 and TRBJ2-7; TRBD2 is a possible D gene (5 bases). Trimming pared 4 bases from V and 5 bases from J, leaving 18 bases between. Germline values: CDR1 MGHRA, CDR2 YSYEKL. The CDR3 is made up of 15 amino acids. The CDR3, as DNA: TGCGCCAGCAGCCCCCGACGGGGTAATATTGACGAGCAGTACTTC. This translates into CASSPRRGNIDEQYF.

J is TRBJ1-3 and V is TRBV29-1; D might be TRBD1 (5 bases). The length of the CDR3 is 12 residues. The V end was cut by 6 bases, the J end by 1 base, with 7 bases between. CDR1 is SQVTM, CDR2 ANQGSEA, per germline. CDR3 in DNA: TGCAGCGTGGGGGGATCTGGAAACACCATATATTTT. Protein sequence: CSVGGSGNTIYF. The full variable domain, its missing parts supplied by reference TRBV29-1 and TRBJ1-3, is SAVISQKPSRDICQRGTSLTIQCQVDSQVTMMFWYRQQPGQSLTLIATANQGSEATYESGFVIDKFPISRPNLTFSTLTVSNMSPEDSSIYLCSVGGSGNTIYFGEGSWLTVV.

The chain is built from TRBV6-5 and TRBJ2-7; 7 positions agree with TRBD2. V trimming: 2 bases; J trimming: 4 bases; junction bases outside the gene matches: 5. Germline values: CDR1 MNHEY, CDR2 SVGAGI. This CDR3 region has 14 residues. The CDR3 region has the DNA TGTGCCAGCAGTTACCGTAGCGGGCCTTACGAGCAGTACTTC. Protein sequence: CASSYRSGPYEQYF.

The chain links TRBV19 to TRBJ2-7; 7 bases agree with TRBD1. The CDR3 is made up of 14 amino acids. Germline trimming cut 8 bases from V and 2 bases from J; bases unmatched to any gene: 9. The germline gives CDR1 LNHDA, CDR2 SQIVND (reference sequence). CDR3 region: CASADRVAPYEQYF. For the CDR3, the DNA is TGTGCCAGTGCCGACAGGGTGGCACCCTACGAGCAGTACTTC.

The chain uses TRBV9 and TRBJ2-3, with 9 positions matching TRBD2. The CDR3 runs 16 residues. The V gene's germline CDR1 is SGDLS and CDR2 YYNGEE. V shed 3 bases, J shed 5 bases, and the junction held 10 bases outside the gene matches. The CDR3: CASSGGWLAGQDTQYF. In DNA form, the CDR3 reads TGTGCCAGCAGCGGGGGGTGGCTAGCGGGACAAGATACGCAGTATTTT. The whole variable domain, filled in from reference TRBV9 and TRBJ2-3, reads DSGVTQTPKHLITATGQRVTLRCSPRSGDLSVYWYQQSLDQGLQFLIQYYNGEERAKGNILERFSAQQFPDLHSELNLSSLELGDSALYFCASSGGWLAGQDTQYFGPGTRLTVL.

The chain recombines TRBV11-3 with TRBJ2-1; tentative D call: TRBD2 (8 bases). Germline V lookup: CDR1 SGHNT, CDR2 YENEEA. The CDR3 spans 14 residues. Trimming shortened V by 2 bases and J by 10 bases, and 15 bases separated the two germline ends. For the CDR3, the DNA is TGTGCCAGCAGCTTAACGGGACTAGGGGGCGAGCAGTTCTTC. Amino acids: CASSLTGLGGEQFF.

The CDR3 is CASSLRGPEAFF. As DNA, the CDR3 is TGTGCCAGCAGCTTAAGGGGCCCTGAAGCTTTCTTT. This sequence joins TRBV7-2 and TRBJ1-1, with D possibly being TRBD1 (5 bases). The CDR3 length is 12 residues. Trimming took off 2 bases at V and 6 bases at J, with 7 bases between the two ends. Per the germline V gene, CDR1 is SGHTA and CDR2 is FQGNSA.

CDR3 sequence reads: CASSEFGSGTSGYEQYF. The DNA for the CDR3 is TGTGCCAGCAGTGAATTTGGGTCCGGGACTAGCGGGTACGAGCAGTACTTC. The V call is TRBV6-1, the J call TRBJ2-7; TRBD2 matches at 12 bases. CDR1 MNHNS and CDR2 SASEGT come from the germline V gene. The CDR3 sequence is 17 residues long. Germline trimming cut 2 bases from V and 4 bases from J; bases unmatched to any gene: 9.

This rearrangement joins TRBV19 to TRBJ2-3, with TRBD2 matching 7 bases. In germline, CDR1 is LNHDA, CDR2 SQIVND (reference sequence). The CDR3 runs 17 residues. V lost 1 base to trimming and J lost 4 bases; unmatched junction nucleotides: 11. DNA for the CDR3: TGTGCCAGTAGTATAGGGGCAGGAGCGGGACGAGCAGATACGCAGTATTTT. Its translation: CASSIGAGAGRADTQYF.

V usage is TRBV19 and J usage is TRBJ1-2; 12 bases fit TRBD1. Germline V CDR1 and CDR2: LNHDA, SQIVND (reference sequence). The CDR3 loop spans 14 amino acids. Germline trimming cut 6 bases from V and 7 bases from J; bases unmatched to any gene: 6. The chain's CDR3 is CASRTGQGARGYTF. In DNA form, the CDR3 reads TGTGCCAGTAGGACGGGACAGGGGGCTCGTGGCTACACCTTC.

The rearrangement uses TRBV4-3 and TRBJ2-1; 12 bases map to TRBD2. The CDR3 is 16 residues long. Trimming cost V 1 base and J 9 bases; bases outside gene matches: 7. CDR1 and CDR2 from the germline V gene are LGHNA and YSLEER. CDR3 residues: CASSQGLAGVGVEQFF. DNA of the CDR3: TGCGCCAGCAGCCAAGGACTAGCGGGAGTCGGCGTTGAGCAGTTCTTC.

This clone was observed a single time. The chain has TRBV29-1 and TRBJ2-1; TRBD2 aligns across 12 bases. The CDR3 loop spans 13 amino acids. CDR1 and CDR2 (germline): SQVTM, ANQGSEA. The junction had 4 bases not matched to a gene; V was cut back by 4 bases and J by 9 bases. CDR3 sequence (DNA): TGCAGCGTTGCGCCTAGCGGGAGGGGTGAGCAGTTCTTC. Amino acids: CSVAPSGRGEQFF.

This chain connects TRBV5-3 to TRBJ2-5; 11 nucleotides agree with TRBD2. TRBV5-3 falls under the ORF class, with uncertain function. The CDR3 has 14 amino acids. Germline trimming cut 4 bases from V and 4 bases from J; bases unmatched to any gene: 3. The chain's CDR3 is CARSPGTSGETQYF. The CDR3 coding sequence is TGTGCCAGAAGCCCGGGGACTAGCGGAGAGACCCAGTACTTC.

The chain employs TRBV7-2 and TRBJ2-7; no clear D. The CDR3 spans 14 residues. Germline assignment: CDR1 SGHTA and CDR2 FQGNSA. Trimming took off 1 base at V and 3 bases at J, with 10 bases between the two ends. The CDR3 loop is CASSLGAEHYEQYF. The CDR3 DNA is TGTGCCAGCAGCTTAGGTGCGGAACACTACGAGCAGTACTTC. The full variable domain, in which reference TRBV7-2 and TRBJ2-7 provide the parts outside the CDR3, is GAGVSQSPSNKVTEKGKDVELRCDPISGHTALYWYRQSLGQGLEFLIYFQGNSAPDKSGLPSDRFSAERTGGSVSTLTIQRTQQEDSAVYLCASSLGAEHYEQYFGPGTRLTVT.

V and J are TRBV27 and TRBJ2-1; TRBD2 aligns across 8 bases. CDR3 length equals 13 residues. The J segment lost 9 bases and the V segment lost 3 bases, leaving 4 bases of the junction unmatched. Germline CDR1 MNHEY, CDR2 SMNVEV (reference sequence). DNA of the CDR3: TGTGCCAGCAGTTTTGGGACTAGTTTTGAGCAGTTCTTC. Protein product: CASSFGTSFEQFF.

The V and J genes are TRBV29-1 and TRBJ1-1; TRBD1 matches at 10 bases. After removal of 1 base from V and 6 bases from J, the junction contained 5 bases not matched to a gene. The CDR3 runs 14 residues. Germline V gene lookup returns CDR1 SQVTM and CDR2 ANQGSEA. The CDR3 here is CSVEVGQGIAEAFF. CDR3 sequence (DNA): TGCAGCGTTGAAGTGGGACAGGGGATTGCTGAAGCTTTCTTT.

The chain employs TRBV11-2 and TRBJ2-5, with D perhaps TRBD2 (6 bases). The V and J ends lost 5 bases and 4 bases respectively, with 17 bases between them. The CDR3 consists of 15 residues. CDR1 SGHAT and CDR2 FQNNGV come from the germline V gene. The CDR3 DNA sequence: TGTGCCAGCAGCAAACGGGAGATGGTCCTAGAGACCCAGTACTTC. It encodes CASSKREMVLETQYF. Using reference TRBV11-2 and TRBJ2-5 for the parts outside the CDR3, the full variable domain is EAGVAQSPRYKIIEKRQSVAFWCNPISGHATLYWYQQILGQGPKLLIQFQNNGVVDDSQLPKDRFSAERLKGVDSTLKIQPAKLEDSAVYLCASSKREMVLETQYFGPGTRLLVL.

The chain is built from TRBV30 and TRBJ2-7; 7 positions agree with TRBD1. Germline V gives CDR1 GTSNPN, CDR2 SVGIG (reference sequence). Trimming at V came to 4 bases and at J to 2 bases, leaving 2 bases not matched to a gene. This CDR3 comprises 12 residues. CDR3 DNA sequence: TGTGCCTGGACGACAGGGACCTACGAGCAGTACTTC. Its protein is CAWTTGTYEQYF.

The chain carries TRBV21-1 and TRBJ2-6; TRBD1, the D gene given by the table, was not confirmed from the DNA. TRBV21-1 is a pseudogene. This CDR3 has 18 amino acids. The CDR3 reads CASSKGNRGLSGANVLTF. The CDR3 region has the DNA TGTGCCAGCAGCAAAGGAAACAGGGGGCTGTCTGGGGCCAACGTCCTGACTTTC.

DNA for the CDR3: TGTGCCAGCTCACCATTCCTAGGACAGGGTAACACCGGGGAGCTGTTTTTT. It translates to CASSPFLGQGNTGELFF. The chain uses TRBV18 and TRBJ2-2; 8 nucleotides line up with TRBD1. V shed 2 bases and J 2 bases; nucleotides not matched to a gene: 7. CDR3 length equals 17 residues. Germline CDR1 is KGHSH and CDR2 is LQKENI.

The chain carries TRBV28 and TRBJ1-2; no clear D. The germline CDR1 and CDR2 sequences are MDHEN and SYDVKM. The CDR3 is made up of 12 amino acids. V lost 8 bases, J lost 2 bases, and 9 bases lay in between. The CDR3 loop reads CASQVANYGYTF. The CDR3 DNA is TGTGCCAGCCAGGTGGCGAACTATGGCTACACCTTC.

This rearrangement joins TRBV7-9 to TRBJ2-3; TRBD2 is a possible D gene (6 bases). Deletions cut 5 bases from V and 6 bases from J, with 15 bases between. CDR1 is SEHNR, CDR2 FQNEAQ, per germline (reference sequence). The CDR3 totals 14 residues. CDR3 DNA sequence: TGTGCCAGCAGCCAAGGTGGGAGGACGGATACGCAGTATTTT. It specifies CASSQGGRTDTQYF.